The 20 T cell receptor beta chains listed next were all sequenced from one sample in a study of early T cells in non-severe SARS-CoV-2 infection. Via MiXCR, TCRdb re-called the 5' RACE reads, giving one row per CDR3 protein. This sample carries approximately 49,000 distinct CDR3 sequences, around 11% of them seen once, and the ten largest clones take about 8.9%. The sample comprised whole blood. These TCRs come from an adult who was a healthcare worker with PCR-confirmed SARS-CoV-2 infection or an uninfected control (not recorded which).

The chain combines TRBV7-2 with TRBJ2-5; 12 bases align to TRBD2. The germline CDR1 and CDR2 sequences are SGHTA and FQGNSA. The CDR3 is made up of 15 amino acids. V shed 5 bases and J 6 bases; nucleotides not matched to a gene: 7. CDR3 sequence: CASSPSLAGGKTQYF. DNA of the CDR3: TGTGCCAGCAGCCCCTCCCTAGCGGGAGGGAAGACCCAGTACTTC.

This clonotype was recorded at least ten times. The V call is TRBV12-3 or TRBV12-4, the J call TRBJ1-1, with TRBD1 matching 7 bases. The CDR3 is 16 residues long. The trim removed 4 bases at V and 5 bases at J, leaving 13 bases unmatched. Here the CDR3 DNA reads TGTGCCAGCAGTTCCGACAGGGAGGAGGACAGAACTGAAGCTTTCTTT. Its translation: CASSSDREEDRTEAFF.

At least ten counts were recorded for this clonotype. This chain connects TRBV6-1 to TRBJ1-5; the D gene is possibly TRBD1 (5 bases). Germline V CDR1 and CDR2: MNHNS, SASEGT. CDR3 length: 14 amino acids. V lost 3 bases and J 3 bases, leaving 9 bases between the germline ends. Here the CDR3 DNA reads TGTGCCAGCAGTGAGGGGCAGAACAATCAGCCCCAGCATTTT. This gives the protein CASSEGQNNQPQHF.

This clonotype was recorded a few times. The chain links TRBV29-1 to TRBJ2-5; 8 bases map to TRBD2. After removal of 6 bases from V and 3 bases from J, the junction contained 3 bases not matched to a gene. Germline CDR1 reads SQVTM; CDR2 reads ANQGSEA. The CDR3 covers 12 residues. The CDR3 coding sequence is TGCAGCGTCGAGGGACTAGAAGAGACCCAGTACTTC. Its translation: CSVEGLEETQYF.

The sample holds many counts of this clonotype. CDR3 in DNA: TGTGCCAGCAGCCGGAGTACAGGGGGCTCCTACAATGAGCAGTTCTTC. It yields the protein CASSRSTGGSYNEQFF. The rearrangement uses TRBV3-1 and TRBJ2-1; 8 bases are a match to TRBD1. The CDR3 is 16 amino acids. V lost 4 bases to trimming and J lost 0 bases; unmatched junction nucleotides: 5. In germline, CDR1 is LGHDT, CDR2 YNNKEL (reference sequence).

The V call is TRBV7-2, the J call TRBJ2-7, with 8 bases aligning to TRBD2. The CDR3 loop spans 13 amino acids. V lost 4 bases, J lost 6 bases, and 5 bases stayed unmatched. Germline V gene lookup returns CDR1 SGHTA and CDR2 FQGNSA. The CDR3 DNA follows: TGTGCCAGCAGCTCGCGGACTAGCTTCGAGCAGTACTTC. Translation gives CASSSRTSFEQYF.

This clonotype was counted many times. The CDR3 DNA follows: TGCAGTGCTAGGTTGGGGGCGGAGTACAATGAGCAGTTCTTC. This sequence encodes CSARLGAEYNEQFF. This chain joins TRBV20-1 and TRBJ2-1, with a weak D call TRBD1 (6 bases). Between the trimmed V and J ends, which lost 3 bases and 4 bases, there was a span of 13 bases. Germline V lookup: CDR1 DFQATT, CDR2 SNEGSKA (reference sequence). CDR3 length: 14 residues.

The chain has TRBV10-3 and TRBJ2-7, with TRBD1 as a possible D gene (5 bases). CDR1 and CDR2 (germline): ENHRY, SYGVKD. Trimming cost V 8 bases and J 4 bases, with 18 bases left between them. The CDR3 spans 14 residues. The CDR3 protein is CAIAVSRGSYEQYF. The CDR3, as DNA: TGTGCCATCGCCGTGTCAAGGGGTTCGTACGAGCAGTACTTC.

There are a few counts of this clonotype. V usage is TRBV4-1 and J usage is TRBJ2-7; TRBD2 aligns across 7 bases. Per the germline V gene, CDR1 is MGHRA and CDR2 is YSYEKL. With 4 bases clipped from V and 7 bases from J, the junction kept 7 bases outside the gene matches. The CDR3 totals 13 residues. The CDR3 protein is CASSPGTTGEQYF. The CDR3 nucleotides are TGCGCCAGCAGCCCGGGGACTACCGGTGAGCAGTACTTC.

The genes are TRBV6-5 and TRBJ2-7, with no clear D. V shed 0 bases and J shed 0 bases, with 6 bases lying between them. This CDR3 has 14 residues. CDR1 is MNHEY and CDR2 is SVGAGI in the germline V gene. The CDR3 spells CASSYSLGSYEQYF. In nucleotides, the CDR3 is TGTGCCAGCAGTTACTCGCTCGGCTCCTACGAGCAGTACTTC.

This chain joins TRBV29-1 and TRBJ2-5, with 10 nucleotides matching TRBD2. This CDR3 has 14 residues. Germline V CDR1 and CDR2: SQVTM, ANQGSEA. V lost 6 bases to trimming and J lost 0 bases; unmatched junction nucleotides: 4. Written as DNA, the CDR3 is TGCAGCGTGACTAGCGGGTCGTACCAAGAGACCCAGTACTTC. It is translated as CSVTSGSYQETQYF.

This clonotype was counted at least ten times. CDR3 amino acids: CASSVLGTYEQYF. CDR3 coding DNA: TGTGCCAGCAGTGTCCTAGGAACCTACGAGCAGTACTTC. The chain has TRBV25-1 and TRBJ2-7; D gene uncertain. Germline CDR1 MGHDK, CDR2 SYGVNS. The CDR3 extends over 13 amino acids. Between the trimmed V and J ends, which lost 4 bases and 2 bases, there was a span of 9 bases.

This clonotype occurred many times. This sequence joins TRBV20-1 and TRBJ2-1; 7 bases match TRBD1. V lost 6 bases to trimming and J lost 3 bases; unmatched junction nucleotides: 11. CDR3 length equals 15 residues. Germline V gene data show CDR1 as DFQATT and CDR2 as SNEGSKA (reference sequence). CDR3 sequence (DNA): TGCAGTGCCTCCTCCACGACAGGGAACTACAATGAGCAGTTCTTC. Translating it yields CSASSTTGNYNEQFF.

The V gene is TRBV3-1, the J gene TRBJ2-1, with D tentatively TRBD2 (5 bases). CDR3 size: 14 residues. Germline CDR1 is LGHDT and CDR2 is YNNKEL (reference sequence). Trimming took 1 base from V and 14 from J, leaving 18 bases between them. CDR3 in DNA: TGTGCCAGCAGCCAAGCTCAGCGGAGAGAAGGAAAGTTCTTC. Its translation is CASSQAQRREGKFF.

This clonotype was seen ten or more times. The chain employs TRBV29-1 and TRBJ1-2, with 7 bases identical to TRBD1. Per the germline V gene, CDR1 is SQVTM and CDR2 is ANQGSEA. The CDR3 length is 13 residues. Germline trimming cut 4 bases from V and 2 bases from J; bases unmatched to any gene: 4. The CDR3 DNA reads TGCAGCGTTGGGGTAGGGGGCAACTATGGCTACACCTTC. Its protein is CSVGVGGNYGYTF.

This clonotype was picked up a small number of times. This chain uses TRBV5-1 with TRBJ2-3; perhaps TRBD1 as D (6 bases). V dropped 2 bases and J dropped 2 bases, with 9 bases sitting between them. Germline V gives CDR1 SGHRS, CDR2 YFSETQ. This CDR3 is 14 amino acids long. CDR3 loop: CASSLQGFTDTQYF. CDR3 nucleotide sequence: TGCGCCAGCAGCTTACAGGGATTCACAGATACGCAGTATTTT.

Only a few counts were recorded for this clonotype. The CDR3 DNA follows: TGCAGTGCTAGGGAGGGGGGTAGCGGCTCCTACAATGAGCAGTTCTTC. Translated, it gives CSAREGGSGSYNEQFF. V usage is TRBV20-1 and J usage is TRBJ2-1, with D perhaps assigned TRBD1 or TRBD2 (6 bases each). Germline V gives CDR1 DFQATT, CDR2 SNEGSKA (reference sequence). The V and J ends lost 3 bases and 0 bases respectively, with 15 bases between them. The CDR3 consists of 16 residues.

This clonotype was seen repeatedly, ten times or more. V is TRBV5-1 and J is TRBJ1-3, with a tentative D call TRBD1 (6 bases). The CDR3 runs 14 residues. V was trimmed by 0 bases and J by 2 bases, leaving 6 bases between them. Germline CDR1 and CDR2: SGHRS and YFSETQ. CDR3 DNA: TGCGCCAGCAGCTTGGGGACAGCTGGAAACACCATATATTTT. Translating gives CASSLGTAGNTIYF.

The CDR3: CASSGTLAKNIQYF. In DNA, the CDR3 is TGTGCCAGCAGCGGGACGTTAGCCAAAAACATTCAGTACTTC. This chain links TRBV12-3 or TRBV12-4 with TRBJ2-4, with D possibly called TRBD1 or TRBD2 (5 bases each). V shed 6 bases and J shed 0 bases, with 9 bases lying between them. The CDR3 length is 14 residues.

This chain connects TRBV7-2 to TRBJ2-3; 9 bases match TRBD2. The CDR3 contains 14 residues. The germline V gene encodes CDR1 SGHTA and CDR2 FQGNSA. V dropped 1 base and J dropped 6; count of bases not matched to a gene: 2. This chain's CDR3 is CASSLGAGGDTQYF. DNA for the CDR3: TGTGCCAGCAGCTTAGGGGCGGGAGGGGATACGCAGTATTTT. The variable domain in full, completed from reference TRBV7-2 and TRBJ2-3, reads GAGVSQSPSNKVTEKGKDVELRCDPISGHTALYWYRQSLGQGLEFLIYFQGNSAPDKSGLPSDRFSAERTGGSVSTLTIQRTQQEDSAVYLCASSLGAGGDTQYFGPGTRLTVL.